This T cell receptor beta chain was retrieved from a study of CD8 T cells in Susac syndrome. The controls, all healthy donors, were matched for age and sex. The CD8+ and CD4+ T cells were negatively isolated, with the TEMRA cells enriched by FACS. Random hexamers served to reverse transcribe roughly 0.45 to 1 ug RNA. Amplification of TCR beta CDR3 spanned 54 Vbeta and 13 Jbeta via immunoSEQ multiplex PCR. Via MiXCR, TCRdb re-called the immunoSEQ multiplex PCR reads, giving one row per CDR3 protein. The data show some 150,000 distinct CDR3 sequences, around 94% seen once. The CDR3 runs to 16 residues. CDR1 PRHDT and CDR2 FYEKMQ come from the germline V gene (reference sequence). V shed 5 bases and J shed 6 bases, with 21 bases lying between them.

Specimen: CD8+ T cells from PBMCs. This rearrangement joins TRBV13 to TRBJ2-3, with D perhaps being TRBD1 or TRBD2 (5 bases each). The receptor was derived from a human donor in good health. CDR3 residues: CASSPSIEGRGDTQYF. The CDR3 bases are TGTGCCAGCAGCCCTTCGATCGAGGGGCGTGGGGATACGCAGTATTTT.